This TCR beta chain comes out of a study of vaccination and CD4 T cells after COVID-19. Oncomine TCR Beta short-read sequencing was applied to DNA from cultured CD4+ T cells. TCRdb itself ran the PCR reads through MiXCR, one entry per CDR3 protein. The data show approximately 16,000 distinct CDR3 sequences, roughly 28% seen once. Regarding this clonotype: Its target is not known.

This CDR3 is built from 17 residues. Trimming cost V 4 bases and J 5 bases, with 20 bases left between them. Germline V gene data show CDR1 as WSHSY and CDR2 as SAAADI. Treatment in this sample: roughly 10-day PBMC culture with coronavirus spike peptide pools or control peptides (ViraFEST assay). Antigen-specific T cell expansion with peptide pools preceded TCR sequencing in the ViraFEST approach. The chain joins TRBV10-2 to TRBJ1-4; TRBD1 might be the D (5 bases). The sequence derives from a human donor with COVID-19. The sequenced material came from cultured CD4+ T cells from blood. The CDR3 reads CASSAGGGVGSNEKLFF. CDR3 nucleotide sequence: TGCGCCAGCAGTGCTGGGGGGGGTGTAGGGTCGAATGAAAAACTGTTTTTT.